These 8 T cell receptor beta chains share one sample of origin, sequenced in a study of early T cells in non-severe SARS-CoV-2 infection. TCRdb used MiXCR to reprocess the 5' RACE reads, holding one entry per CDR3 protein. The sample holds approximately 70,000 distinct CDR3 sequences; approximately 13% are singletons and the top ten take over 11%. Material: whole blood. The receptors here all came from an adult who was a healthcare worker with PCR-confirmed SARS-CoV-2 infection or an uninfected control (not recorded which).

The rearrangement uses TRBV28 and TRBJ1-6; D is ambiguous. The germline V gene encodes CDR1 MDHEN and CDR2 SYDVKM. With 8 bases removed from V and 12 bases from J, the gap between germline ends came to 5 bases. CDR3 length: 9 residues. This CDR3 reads CASGGPLHF. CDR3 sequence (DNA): TGTGCCAGCGGCGGACCCCTCCACTTT.

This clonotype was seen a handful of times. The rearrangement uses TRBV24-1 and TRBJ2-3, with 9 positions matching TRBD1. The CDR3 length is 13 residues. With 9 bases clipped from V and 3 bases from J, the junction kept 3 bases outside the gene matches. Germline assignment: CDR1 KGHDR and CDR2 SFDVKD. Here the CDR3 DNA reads TGTGCCACCGGGGACAGGGCGACAGATACGCAGTATTTT. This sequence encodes CATGDRATDTQYF.

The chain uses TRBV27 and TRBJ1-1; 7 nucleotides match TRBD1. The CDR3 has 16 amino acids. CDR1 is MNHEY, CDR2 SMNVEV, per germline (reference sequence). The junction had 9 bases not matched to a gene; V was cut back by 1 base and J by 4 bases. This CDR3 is CASSLYPTGLSTEAFF. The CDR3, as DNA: TGTGCCAGCAGTTTATACCCGACAGGGTTGAGCACTGAAGCTTTCTTT.

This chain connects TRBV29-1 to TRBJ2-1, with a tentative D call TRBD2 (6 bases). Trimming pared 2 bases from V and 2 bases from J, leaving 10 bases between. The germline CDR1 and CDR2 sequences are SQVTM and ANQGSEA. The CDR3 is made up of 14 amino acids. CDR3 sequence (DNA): TGCAGCGTTGAAATTACGGGGGCCTACAATGAGCAGTTCTTC. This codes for CSVEITGAYNEQFF.

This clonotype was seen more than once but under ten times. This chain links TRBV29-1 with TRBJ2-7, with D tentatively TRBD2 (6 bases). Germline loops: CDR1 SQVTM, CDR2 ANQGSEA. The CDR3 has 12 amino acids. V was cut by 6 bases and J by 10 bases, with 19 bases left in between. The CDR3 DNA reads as TGCAGCGTCGCCACCGCCGGGGGTCGTCAGTACTTC. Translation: CSVATAGGRQYF.

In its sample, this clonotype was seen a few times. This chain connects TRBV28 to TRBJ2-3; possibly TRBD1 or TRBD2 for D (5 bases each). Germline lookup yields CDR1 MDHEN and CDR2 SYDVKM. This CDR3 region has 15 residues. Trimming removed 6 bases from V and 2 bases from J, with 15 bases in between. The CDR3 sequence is CASRSGPPFTDTQYF. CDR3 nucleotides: TGTGCCAGCAGATCGGGGCCGCCGTTCACAGATACGCAGTATTTT.

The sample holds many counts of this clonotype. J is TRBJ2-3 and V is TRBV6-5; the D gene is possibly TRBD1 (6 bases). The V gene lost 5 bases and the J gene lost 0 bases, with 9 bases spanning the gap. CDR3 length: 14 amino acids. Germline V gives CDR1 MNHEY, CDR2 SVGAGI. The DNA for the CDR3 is TGTGCCAGCAGTCTAGGGGGTAGCACAGATACGCAGTATTTT. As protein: CASSLGGSTDTQYF.

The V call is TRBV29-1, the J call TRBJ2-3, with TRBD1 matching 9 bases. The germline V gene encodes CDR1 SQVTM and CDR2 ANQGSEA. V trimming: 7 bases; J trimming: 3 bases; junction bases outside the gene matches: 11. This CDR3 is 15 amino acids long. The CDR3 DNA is TGCAGCGCTAAAGGTTGGGACAGGGATACAGATACGCAGTATTTT. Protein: CSAKGWDRDTDTQYF.